One sample yielded the 29 T cell receptor beta chains listed below, sequenced in a study of control samples from healthy donors and cancer patients. Assay used: immunoSEQ multiplex PCR; TCRdb lists only in-frame clones, some missing. Here the sample spans 350,000 to 450,000 clones, approximately 90% being singletons. Sequences were obtained from PBMCs. These receptors were obtained from a man in his forties with head and neck cancer.

V and J are TRBV13 and TRBJ2-7; 8 bases fit TRBD1. The CDR3 is 15 residues long. V shed 4 bases, J shed 5 bases, and the junction held 10 bases outside the gene matches. Germline loops: CDR1 PRHDT, CDR2 FYEKMQ (reference sequence). This CDR3 is CASSYKTGAWDEQYF. The CDR3 DNA follows: TGTGCCAGCAGCTACAAGACAGGGGCCTGGGACGAGCAGTACTTC.

The V gene is TRBV6-6, the J gene TRBJ2-7; D remains unclear. In germline, CDR1 is MNHNY, CDR2 SVGAGI (reference sequence). CDR3 length equals 14 residues. The V and J ends lost 2 bases and 4 bases respectively, with 12 bases between them. Here the CDR3 reads CASSYPQVGYEQYF. For the CDR3, the DNA is TGTGCCAGCAGTTACCCGCAGGTTGGGTACGAGCAGTACTTC.

About this clone: One junction end disagrees with the germline gene, perhaps due to a read error. The chain joins TRBV28 to TRBJ2-7, with D unresolved. Germline-derived CDR1 and CDR2 are MDHEN and SYDVKM. The CDR3 has 12 residues. This CDR3 reads CASSPPKYGQYF. The CDR3 bases are TGTGCCAGCAGCCCGCCAAAATACGGGCAGTACTTC.

The rearrangement joins TRBV7-8 to TRBJ2-7; possibly TRBD1 for D (6 bases). Trimming removed 5 bases at V and 7 bases at J, with 18 bases between. The CDR3 extends over 14 amino acids. Germline V gene lookup returns CDR1 SGHVS and CDR2 FQNEAQ. The CDR3 nucleotides are TGTGCCAGCAGCCCAGGCAGGGGATTTGGGGAGCAGTACTTC. This translates into CASSPGRGFGEQYF.

The chain has TRBV19 and TRBJ1-5; D is possibly TRBD1 (5 bases). The CDR3 is 16 amino acids. CDR1 LNHDA and CDR2 SQIVND come from the germline V gene (reference sequence). Trimming took off 5 bases at V and 0 bases at J, with 14 bases between the two ends. In DNA, the CDR3 is TGTGCCAGTAGTGACCGGGGGAGAATTAGCAATCAGCCCCAGCATTTT. Amino acid sequence: CASSDRGRISNQPQHF.

CDR3 DNA: TGTGCCAGCAGTAGGGGGGGGTTGAACACTGAAGCTTTCTTT. Translated, it gives CASSRGGLNTEAFF. The chain is built from TRBV6-5 and TRBJ1-1, with TRBD1 as a possible D gene (6 bases). This CDR3 region has 14 residues. Germline V gene data show CDR1 as MNHEY and CDR2 as SVGAGI. Trimming cost V 5 bases and J 0 bases, with 10 bases left between them.

A single count supports this clone. This chain joins TRBV6-2 or TRBV6-3 and TRBJ2-5; D is possibly TRBD1 or TRBD2 (5 bases each). Trimming left V 6 bases short and J 5 bases short, with 19 bases between. Germline V gene sequence: CDR1 MNHEY, CDR2 SVGEGT. The length of the CDR3 is 15 residues. CDR3 bases: TGTGCCAGCAGCCCCGGGACCACCCATTGGGAGACCCAGTACTTC. Protein: CASSPGTTHWETQYF.

This sequence joins TRBV2 and TRBJ2-1; 8 bases fit TRBD1. The CDR3 totals 14 residues. Germline V gene lookup returns CDR1 SNHLY and CDR2 FYNNEI. J gave up 10 bases and V 6 bases, and 11 bases lay outside the gene matches. The CDR3 region is CASSGDRPWYEQFF. CDR3 nucleotide sequence: TGTGCCAGCAGCGGGGACAGGCCCTGGTACGAGCAGTTCTTC. The full variable domain, its missing parts supplied by reference TRBV2 and TRBJ2-1, is EPEVTQTPSHQVTQMGQEVILRCVPISNHLYFYWYRQILGQKVEFLVSFYNNEISEKSEIFDDQFSVERPDGSNFTLKIRSTKLEDSAMYFCASSGDRPWYEQFFGPGTRLTVL.

The rearrangement links TRBV19 to TRBJ2-7; 8 bases align to TRBD2. The ends lost 1 base at V and 0 bases at J; junction bases unmatched: 11. The CDR3 is 18 amino acids. Germline V gene sequence: CDR1 LNHDA, CDR2 SQIVND (reference sequence). The DNA for the CDR3 is TGTGCCAGTAGTATAGCCAGTGGAGCGGGAGCGTACTCCTACGAGCAGTACTTC. Protein: CASSIASGAGAYSYEQYF.

This chain connects TRBV5-1 to TRBJ1-1; D unclear. CDR3 length: 12 amino acids. V shed 6 bases and J shed 1 base, with 7 bases lying between them. Germline assignment: CDR1 SGHRS and CDR2 YFSETQ. For the CDR3, the DNA is TGCGCCAGCAAGTCTTCGAACACTGAAGCTTTCTTT. This codes for CASKSSNTEAFF.

The J gene is TRBJ1-3, the V gene TRBV12-3 or TRBV12-4; D might be TRBD1 (6 bases). V gave up 6 bases and J gave up 4 bases, with 10 bases separating them. CDR3 length: 13 residues. CDR3 sequence (DNA): TGTGCCAGCAGACAGGGTGGAGGAAACACCATATATTTT. It translates to CASRQGGGNTIYF.

This clone has just one count. The V call is TRBV10-2, the J call TRBJ2-7, with 11 bases aligning to TRBD2. The CDR3 is made up of 14 amino acids. Unmatched junction bases numbered 2, after V lost 4 bases and J lost 3 bases. Germline V gene data show CDR1 as WSHSY and CDR2 as SAAADI. The CDR3 nucleotides read TGCGCCAGCAGTGGACTAGCGGGGTTCTACGAGCAGTACTTC. Translation gives CASSGLAGFYEQYF.

The gene calls are TRBV12-3 or TRBV12-4 and TRBJ1-2; 7 bases agree with TRBD1. The CDR3 loop spans 13 amino acids. The V gene end was trimmed by 6 bases and the J gene end by 3 bases; junction bases not matched to a gene: 4. CDR3 protein: CASRLTGDYGYTF. The CDR3 DNA sequence: TGTGCCAGCAGACTTACAGGGGACTATGGCTACACCTTC.

The count of this clone is one. The same CDR3 arises from other DNA sequences in this sample as well. This chain joins TRBV3-1 (or the pseudogene TRBV3-2) and TRBJ1-5; D is unclear. The CDR3 extends over 12 amino acids. V was trimmed by 2 bases and J by 3 bases, leaving 2 bases between them. The germline V gene has CDR1 LGHDT and CDR2 YNNKEL (reference sequence). In DNA, the CDR3 is TGTGCCAGCAGCCAACCCAATCAGCCCCAGCATTTT. Its protein is CASSQPNQPQHF.

The chain links TRBV28 to TRBJ1-1, with D maybe TRBD1 (6 bases). This CDR3 has 16 residues. Per the germline V gene, CDR1 is MDHEN and CDR2 is SYDVKM. Between the trimmed V and J ends, which lost 2 bases and 5 bases, there was a span of 18 bases. The chain's CDR3 is CASSLGRGGERTEAFF. CDR3 DNA: TGTGCCAGCAGTTTAGGGAGAGGGGGGGAGCGGACTGAAGCTTTCTTT.

Of note for this clone: Other DNA sequences within the sample encode an identical CDR3. The gene calls are TRBV6-5 and TRBJ1-5; no clear D gene. The CDR3 length is 14 residues. V lost 0 bases to trimming and J lost 4 bases, with 7 bases between them. The germline CDR1 and CDR2 sequences are MNHEY and SVGAGI. CDR3 loop: CASSYSGGNQPQHF. Written as DNA, the CDR3 is TGTGCCAGCAGTTACTCGGGAGGAAATCAGCCCCAGCATTTT.

The DNA of the CDR3 is TGTGCCAGCAGCTTGGTGGTAACAGGGTTAGAGGGCTACACCTTC. It encodes CASSLVVTGLEGYTF. This sequence joins TRBV5-8 and TRBJ1-2, with D possibly being TRBD1 (6 bases). The CDR3 length is 15 residues. The ends were cut back, 0 bases at V and 8 bases at J, with 17 bases in the middle. The germline V gene has CDR1 SGHTS and CDR2 YDEGEE.

A single count supports this clone. The V gene is TRBV4-3, the J gene TRBJ2-2, with TRBD1 as a possible D gene (5 bases). Per germline, CDR1 LGHNA and CDR2 YSLEER. Deletions cut 0 bases from V and 6 bases from J, with 14 bases between. CDR3 length equals 16 residues. The CDR3 DNA sequence: TGCGCCAGCAGCCAAGACCGCAGGGTAGGCGCCGGGGAGCTGTTTTTT. The encoded protein is CASSQDRRVGAGELFF.

The chain employs TRBV4-3 and TRBJ1-2, with 9 bases fitting TRBD1. The CDR3 extends over 15 amino acids. Germline loops: CDR1 LGHNA, CDR2 YSLEER. J was trimmed by 3 bases and V by 3 bases; bases with no gene match: 5. The CDR3 sequence: CASSHAGQGYYGYTF. DNA of the CDR3: TGCGCCAGCAGCCACGCCGGACAGGGGTACTATGGCTACACCTTC.

As to this clone: The same CDR3 also results from other DNA sequences found in this sample. The V and J genes are TRBV7-3 and TRBJ2-1; 12 bases match TRBD2. The ends lost 2 bases at V and 4 bases at J; junction bases unmatched: 0. Germline CDR1 is SGHTA and CDR2 is FQGTGA. The CDR3 runs to 15 residues. The CDR3 DNA is TGTGCCAGCAGCTTACTAGCGGGAGGGTACAATGAGCAGTTCTTC. Translating gives CASSLLAGGYNEQFF.

The chain is built from TRBV9 and TRBJ1-3; 8 bases match TRBD1. From germline, CDR1 is SGDLS and CDR2 YYNGEE. The CDR3 loop spans 14 amino acids. With V trimmed by 3 bases and J by 8 bases, 7 bases remained unmatched. The CDR3 spells CASSAADRADTIYF. The CDR3 nucleotides are TGTGCCAGCAGCGCCGCGGACAGGGCGGACACCATATATTTT.

The V call is TRBV6-6, the J call TRBJ2-1; TRBD2 matches at 13 bases. The trim removed 2 bases at V and 4 bases at J, leaving 2 bases unmatched. Per germline, CDR1 MNHNY and CDR2 SVGAGI (reference sequence). This CDR3 comprises 16 residues. CDR3 residues: CASSYGLAGEYNEQFF. CDR3 nucleotides: TGTGCCAGCAGTTACGGACTAGCGGGAGAATACAATGAGCAGTTCTTC.

The chain employs TRBV13 and TRBJ2-7; a weak D match, TRBD2 (6 bases). V shed 0 bases and J shed 4 bases, with 13 bases lying between them. Germline V gene data show CDR1 as PRHDT and CDR2 as FYEKMQ (reference sequence). CDR3 length: 15 residues. The CDR3 reads CASSLGGLVKYEQYF. Here the CDR3 DNA reads TGTGCCAGCAGCTTAGGGGGACTGGTTAAGTACGAGCAGTACTTC.

This rearrangement joins TRBV9 to TRBJ2-3, with D uncertain. The V and J ends lost 0 bases and 2 bases respectively, with 4 bases between them. This CDR3 is built from 13 residues. Per the germline V gene, CDR1 is SGDLS and CDR2 is YYNGEE. The CDR3 DNA is TGTGCCAGCAGCGTAGCCTTCACAGATACGCAGTATTTT. It is translated as CASSVAFTDTQYF. Together with reference TRBV9 and TRBJ2-3, the CDR3 gives the full variable domain: DSGVTQTPKHLITATGQRVTLRCSPRSGDLSVYWYQQSLDQGLQFLIQYYNGEERAKGNILERFSAQQFPDLHSELNLSSLELGDSALYFCASSVAFTDTQYFGPGTRLTVL.

J is TRBJ2-7 and V is TRBV11-2; the D gene could be TRBD1 or TRBD2 (5 bases each). V was trimmed by 4 bases and J by 3 bases, leaving 13 bases between them. Germline V lookup: CDR1 SGHAT, CDR2 FQNNGV. This CDR3 is 14 amino acids long. For the CDR3, the DNA is TGTGCCAGCAGCTCCACGGGACCTTTCTACGAGCAGTACTTC. Protein sequence: CASSSTGPFYEQYF.

V and J are TRBV5-6 and TRBJ1-5; perhaps TRBD1 as D (6 bases). The CDR3 consists of 16 residues. CDR1 is SGHDT, CDR2 YYEEEE, per germline. The V end was cut by 4 bases, the J end by 0 bases, with 14 bases between. The CDR3 sequence is CASSLMTGYSNQPQHF. The CDR3 DNA is TGTGCCAGCAGCCTCATGACAGGCTATAGCAATCAGCCCCAGCATTTT.

The chain employs TRBV28 and TRBJ1-1; 10 bases match TRBD1. The J segment lost 3 bases and the V segment lost 1 base, leaving 8 bases of the junction unmatched. The CDR3 has 17 amino acids. CDR1 is MDHEN and CDR2 is SYDVKM in the germline V gene. CDR3 in DNA: TGTGCCAGCAGTTTATATCGACAGGGGGCGCGTTACACTGAAGCTTTCTTT. Amino acids: CASSLYRQGARYTEAFF.

This clone was seen a single time. This chain joins TRBV28 and TRBJ2-7; TRBD1 agrees at 7 bases. The CDR3 has 15 residues. The V gene end was trimmed by 5 bases and the J gene end by 5 bases; junction bases not matched to a gene: 12. Germline V CDR1 and CDR2: MDHEN, SYDVKM. CDR3 region: CASSLSQGIGHEQYF. The CDR3 nucleotides are TGTGCCAGCAGTCTGTCACAGGGGATAGGTCACGAGCAGTACTTC.

This clone came up many times. The rearrangement joins TRBV4-2 to TRBJ1-2; TRBD1 might be the D (6 bases). This CDR3 is built from 15 residues. Germline CDR1 LGHNA, CDR2 YNFKEQ. With 0 bases removed from V and 4 bases from J, the gap between germline ends came to 12 bases. This CDR3 reads CASSQDQQGLYGYTF. The CDR3 DNA reads TGTGCCAGCAGCCAAGATCAGCAGGGGCTCTATGGCTACACCTTC.